Sequencing of this TCR beta chain was carried out in a study of blood T cell repertoires in COVID-19. Generated by immunoSEQ multiplex PCR, the TCRdb table keeps only in-frame clones and is missing some. This table holds about 500,000 clones, roughly 91% found once. The ends were cut back, 4 bases at V and 8 bases at J, with 20 bases in the middle. Germline CDR1 reads SEHNR; CDR2 reads FQNEAQ (reference sequence). CDR3 length: 15 residues. The rearrangement joins TRBV7-9 to TRBJ1-1; a weak D match, TRBD1 (5 bases). This TCR derives from a woman aged 50 to 60 with COVID-19, enrolled during active disease. Sequenced: peripheral blood. The CDR3 sequence is CASSSFLGRGSEAFF. The CDR3 DNA is TGTGCCAGCAGCTCTTTTTTGGGCCGGGGGTCCGAAGCTTTCTTT. The whole variable domain, filled in from reference TRBV7-9 and TRBJ1-1, reads DTGVSQNPRHKITKRGQNVTFRCDPISEHNRLYWYRQTLGQGPEFLTYFQNEAQLEKSRLLSDRFSAERPKGSFSTLEIQRTEQGDSAMYLCASSSFLGRGSEAFFGQGTRLTVV.